Each of the 4 T cell receptor beta chains below was sequenced from the same sample in a study of T cell repertoires in cytomegalovirus infection. Using its own MiXCR run on the reads, TCRdb lists one record per CDR3 protein. The table records roughly 70,000 distinct CDR3 sequences, about 20% of them present only once. For these receptors, no antigen is known. The sequencing used CD8+ T cells from cultured PBMCs, collected from culture after CMV antigen stimulation. The receptors derive from a human donor in good health (CMV status not recorded). Some clones in this sample may be carry-over from other donors' samples.

This clonotype was counted between two and nine times. The chain recombines TRBV7-3 with TRBJ2-5; D call uncertain. Germline lookup yields CDR1 SGHTA and CDR2 FQGTGA. CDR3 size: 14 residues. V was trimmed by 2 bases and J by 1 base, leaving 8 bases between them. The CDR3 DNA sequence: TGTGCCAGCAGCTTATCGCCAGTCCAAGAGACCCAGTACTTC. Its protein is CASSLSPVQETQYF.

The chain links TRBV7-6 to TRBJ1-5; D possibly corresponds to TRBD1 (5 bases). Germline V CDR1 and CDR2: SGHVS, FNYEAQ. Trimming took 2 bases from V and 3 from J, leaving 8 bases between them. The CDR3 sequence is 14 residues long. Written as DNA, the CDR3 is TGTGCCAGCAGCTTACAGGGTCTCAATCAGCCCCAGCATTTT. It codes for CASSLQGLNQPQHF.

This clonotype showed up just a few times. The gene calls are TRBV28 and TRBJ2-7; 9 bases match TRBD1. The germline V gene has CDR1 MDHEN and CDR2 SYDVKM. Germline trimming cut 1 base from V and 3 bases from J; bases unmatched to any gene: 4. There are 15 residues in the CDR3. The CDR3 loop is CASSLSDRGIYEQYF. The DNA of the CDR3 is TGTGCCAGCAGTTTATCGGACAGGGGAATCTACGAGCAGTACTTC.

This clonotype occurred a few times. The rearrangement joins TRBV7-9 to TRBJ1-5; D gene unclear. CDR1 is SEHNR, CDR2 FQNEAQ, per germline (reference sequence). The germline V and J ends were trimmed by 1 base and 12 bases, with 19 bases remaining between them. The CDR3 extends over 15 amino acids. For the CDR3, the DNA is TGTGCCAGCAGCTTAGGGTCTGGAACGGAAGATCACCAGCATTTT. This translates into CASSLGSGTEDHQHF.